The 28 T cell receptor beta chains below all came from one sample that was sequenced in a study of blood T cell repertoires in COVID-19. Only in-frame clones appear in the TCRdb table, and some are missing; sequencing was by immunoSEQ multiplex PCR. This table holds roughly 290,000 clones, around 85% found once. The sequenced material came from peripheral blood. The receptors derive from a woman in her 30s who had recovered from COVID-19.

Here the CDR3 reads CAWRARQSTEAFF. The CDR3 nucleotides are TGTGCCTGGAGAGCTCGACAGAGCACTGAAGCTTTCTTT. This sequence joins TRBV30 and TRBJ1-1; possibly TRBD1 for D (5 bases). Germline CDR1 reads GTSNPN; CDR2 reads SVGIG (reference sequence). V was clipped by 3 bases and J by 4 bases, with 12 bases between them. The CDR3 is 13 residues long. The full variable domain, its missing parts supplied by reference TRBV30 and TRBJ1-1, is SQTIHQWPATLVQPVGSPLSLECTVEGTSNPNLYWYRQAAGRGLQLLFYSVGIGQISSEVPQNLSASRPQDRQFILSSKKLLLSDSGFYLCAWRARQSTEAFFGQGTRLTVV.

The chain uses TRBV27 and TRBJ2-3, with TRBD1 identical over 10 bases. Germline trimming cut 5 bases from V and 3 bases from J; bases unmatched to any gene: 2. The CDR3 length is 14 residues. Germline V gene sequence: CDR1 MNHEY, CDR2 SMNVEV (reference sequence). DNA of the CDR3: TGTGCCAGCAGTCCGGACAGGGGGACAGATACGCAGTATTTT. It translates to CASSPDRGTDTQYF.

V and J are TRBV6-5 and TRBJ2-2; no clear D. V lost 7 bases and J lost 4, with 13 bases in between. There are 14 residues in the CDR3. Germline lookup yields CDR1 MNHEY and CDR2 SVGAGI. The CDR3 region has the DNA TGTGCCAGCACGTCACAGATGGCCACCGGGGAGCTGTTTTTT. Translated: CASTSQMATGELFF.

This clone occurred a few times. The rearrangement joins TRBV14 to TRBJ2-4, with 7 bases fitting TRBD2. The CDR3 runs 15 residues. The germline V gene has CDR1 SGHDN and CDR2 FVKESK. The ends lost 6 bases at V and 6 bases at J; junction bases unmatched: 11. The CDR3: CASRNGRNERNIQYF. The CDR3, as DNA: TGTGCCAGCAGAAACGGGAGGAATGAGAGAAACATTCAGTACTTC.

The V and J genes are TRBV28 and TRBJ2-3; D is possibly TRBD1 (5 bases). Trimming shortened V by 4 bases and J by 5 bases, and 7 bases separated the two germline ends. CDR3 size: 12 residues. Germline-derived CDR1 and CDR2 are MDHEN and SYDVKM. CDR3 protein: CASSSQVDTQYF. The CDR3 nucleotides are TGTGCCAGCAGTTCACAGGTAGATACGCAGTATTTT.

The CDR3 DNA reads TGTGCCAGCAGCGAACTCTCGGTGGAGACAGATACGCAGTATTTT. It yields the protein CASSELSVETDTQYF. The chain recombines TRBV2 with TRBJ2-3; D gene unclear. Germline assignment: CDR1 SNHLY and CDR2 FYNNEI. The CDR3 length is 15 residues. V was cut by 6 bases and J by 3 bases, with 16 bases left in between.

The gene calls are TRBV6-5 and TRBJ2-3; TRBD2 is a possible D gene (7 bases). The CDR3 has 13 residues. Germline values: CDR1 MNHEY, CDR2 SVGAGI. V dropped 8 bases and J dropped 6 bases, with 15 bases sitting between them. The CDR3 loop reads CASHRGRVDTQYF. In nucleotides, the CDR3 is TGTGCCAGCCATAGGGGGAGGGTTGATACGCAGTATTTT.

The CDR3 coding sequence is TGTGCCATCAGTGAGTCGAGCCCGGTGTTGGACAATGAGCAGTTCTTC. As protein: CAISESSPVLDNEQFF. This rearrangement joins TRBV10-3 to TRBJ2-1; D remains unclear. Germline CDR1 is ENHRY and CDR2 is SYGVKD. V lost 0 bases and J lost 5, with 14 bases in between. The CDR3 spans 16 residues.

The chain is built from TRBV2 and TRBJ2-7, with 8 nucleotides matching TRBD1. V lost 5 bases and J lost 4; bases outside the gene matches: 7. CDR3 length equals 14 residues. CDR1 SNHLY and CDR2 FYNNEI come from the germline V gene. The CDR3 coding sequence is TGTGCCAGCAGTTCCGGGACAGGCCTTTACGAGCAGTACTTC. This sequence encodes CASSSGTGLYEQYF.

The rearrangement joins TRBV3-1 (or the pseudogene TRBV3-2) to TRBJ2-3; D perhaps matches TRBD1 (5 bases). The CDR3 contains 15 residues. Trimming removed 1 base at V and 1 base at J, with 9 bases between. Germline V lookup: CDR1 LGHDT, CDR2 YNNKEL (reference sequence). The CDR3 DNA reads TGTGCCAGCAGCCAAGGGGGCGAGGGCACAGATACGCAGTATTTT. Translating it yields CASSQGGEGTDTQYF.

The rearrangement links TRBV15 to TRBJ2-7, with 12 bases fitting TRBD1. CDR3 size: 18 residues. Trimming removed 3 bases from V and 6 bases from J; junction bases left unmatched: 15. Germline CDR1 LNHNV, CDR2 YYDKDF (reference sequence). The CDR3 protein is CATSRSHYGTGGNREQYF. CDR3 bases: TGTGCCACCAGCAGGTCTCACTACGGGACAGGGGGCAACCGCGAGCAGTACTTC.

This sequence joins TRBV4-2 and TRBJ2-5; D is possibly TRBD2 (6 bases). CDR1 and CDR2 from the germline V gene are LGHNA and YNFKEQ. V dropped 2 bases and J dropped 1 base, with 11 bases sitting between them. The CDR3 is 15 residues long. CDR3 region: CASSQSRAGQETQYF. In DNA form, the CDR3 reads TGTGCCAGCAGCCAAAGCCGAGCGGGCCAAGAGACCCAGTACTTC.

The gene calls are TRBV5-8 and TRBJ2-1; 10 bases agree with TRBD1. Trimming removed 3 bases from V and 6 bases from J; junction bases left unmatched: 6. Germline V gives CDR1 SGHTS, CDR2 YDEGEE. The CDR3 is 15 amino acids. The CDR3 loop is CASSWGTGEGNEQFF. For the CDR3, the DNA is TGTGCCAGCAGCTGGGGGACAGGGGAAGGCAATGAGCAGTTCTTC.

The V call is TRBV7-6, the J call TRBJ2-3; 7 bases fit TRBD2. The CDR3 length is 15 residues. V shed 2 bases, J shed 3 bases, and the junction held 5 bases outside the gene matches. Looked up from germline, CDR1 is SGHVS and CDR2 is FNYEAQ. CDR3 amino acids: CASSLLSGRTDTQYF. The CDR3 DNA follows: TGTGCCAGCAGCTTATTATCCGGGAGGACAGATACGCAGTATTTT.

V and J are TRBV7-2 and TRBJ2-1; 12 nucleotides agree with TRBD2. Trimming at V came to 0 bases and at J to 5 bases, leaving 5 bases not matched to a gene. The CDR3 is made up of 17 amino acids. Germline V gene sequence: CDR1 SGHTA, CDR2 FQGNSA. CDR3 bases: TGTGCCAGCAGCTTAGCGAAACGACTAGCGGGGGACAATGAGCAGTTCTTC. It is translated as CASSLAKRLAGDNEQFF.

DNA for the CDR3: TGTGCCAGCAGCGTACATACGGGGGGCTACACCTTC. Amino acid sequence: CASSVHTGGYTF. V usage is TRBV5-8 and J usage is TRBJ1-2; D gene uncertain. Trimming cost V 4 bases and J 8 bases, with 12 bases left between them. The CDR3 contains 12 residues. Germline CDR1 and CDR2: SGHTS and YDEGEE.

V gene TRBV3-1 (or the pseudogene TRBV3-2) combines with J gene TRBJ1-4; 7 bases are a match to TRBD1. Germline CDR1 LGHDT, CDR2 YNNKEL (reference sequence). Trimming at V came to 1 base and at J to 1 base, leaving 3 bases not matched to a gene. The CDR3 spans 16 residues. The CDR3 sequence is CASSQGQGGTNEKLFF. The CDR3 DNA is TGTGCCAGCAGCCAAGGACAGGGAGGAACTAATGAAAAACTGTTTTTT.

There are a few counts of this clone. J is TRBJ1-5 and V is TRBV6-5; TRBD1 aligns across 7 bases. The germline V gene has CDR1 MNHEY and CDR2 SVGAGI. V gave up 4 bases and J gave up 7 bases; unmatched junction bases: 10. The CDR3 spans 15 residues. The DNA of the CDR3 is TGTGCCAGCAGTTCCACTTCAGGGGGAGAACAGCCCCAGCATTTT. Translating gives CASSSTSGGEQPQHF.

The rearrangement joins TRBV5-1 to TRBJ2-5; 9 nucleotides agree with TRBD2. Trimming cost V 3 bases and J 1 base; bases outside gene matches: 7. CDR3 length: 16 residues. Germline CDR1 SGHRS, CDR2 YFSETQ. The CDR3 nucleotides read TGCGCCAGCAGCTCCACCGGACTAGCGTTCCAAGAGACCCAGTACTTC. It specifies CASSSTGLAFQETQYF.

The gene calls are TRBV24-1 and TRBJ1-2; 9 bases are shared with TRBD1. The CDR3 is 16 residues long. V gave up 2 bases and J gave up 1 base; unmatched junction bases: 4. Germline V CDR1 and CDR2: KGHDR, SFDVKD. Here the CDR3 reads CATSDSGTGINYGYTF. In DNA, the CDR3 is TGTGCCACCAGTGATTCTGGGACAGGGATTAACTATGGCTACACCTTC.

The chain is built from TRBV6-4 and TRBJ2-2, with D perhaps matching TRBD1 (6 bases). The CDR3 consists of 14 residues. Germline CDR1 MRHNA, CDR2 SNTAGT. V was shortened by 2 bases and J by 2 bases, with 6 bases between the two germline ends. The CDR3 sequence: CASSDGTNTGELFF. DNA of the CDR3: TGTGCCAGCAGTGACGGGACAAACACCGGGGAGCTGTTTTTT.

This chain uses TRBV2 with TRBJ2-7; D is possibly TRBD1 (6 bases). Germline values: CDR1 SNHLY, CDR2 FYNNEI. The ends were cut back, 9 bases at V and 2 bases at J, with 14 bases in the middle. This CDR3 contains 13 residues. The CDR3 reads CARGATGTYEQYF. In DNA, the CDR3 is TGTGCCAGGGGGGCTACAGGGACCTACGAGCAGTACTTC. The full variable domain, completed using reference TRBV2 and TRBJ2-7, is EPEVTQTPSHQVTQMGQEVILRCVPISNHLYFYWYRQILGQKVEFLVSFYNNEISEKSEIFDDQFSVERPDGSNFTLKIRSTKLEDSAMYFCARGATGTYEQYFGPGTRLTVT.

The J gene is TRBJ2-1, the V gene TRBV4-1; D uncertain. Germline V CDR1 and CDR2: MGHRA, YSYEKL. The V end was cut by 0 bases, the J end by 0 bases, with 9 bases between. This CDR3 is built from 16 residues. The CDR3 sequence is CASSQDHPSSYNEQFF. The CDR3 DNA follows: TGCGCCAGCAGCCAAGATCACCCCAGCTCCTACAATGAGCAGTTCTTC.

The rearrangement joins TRBV6-5 to TRBJ1-2, with TRBD1 matching 7 bases. Germline loops: CDR1 MNHEY, CDR2 SVGAGI. The V and J ends lost 7 bases and 2 bases, in that order; junction bases with no gene match: 10. CDR3 length: 15 amino acids. This CDR3 reads CASTLLMGQNYGYTF. The CDR3 nucleotides are TGTGCCAGCACCTTACTGATGGGACAGAACTATGGCTACACCTTC.

V is TRBV28 and J is TRBJ2-7; no clear D gene. Germline CDR1 and CDR2: MDHEN and SYDVKM. With 7 bases removed from V and 0 bases from J, the gap between germline ends came to 19 bases. This CDR3 comprises 16 residues. CDR3 amino acids: CASISAERWSSYEQYF. For the CDR3, the DNA is TGTGCCAGCATTTCAGCCGAACGGTGGAGCTCCTACGAGCAGTACTTC.

This chain connects TRBV5-1 to TRBJ1-2; 8 nucleotides agree with TRBD1. CDR1 and CDR2 (germline): SGHRS, YFSETQ. V was clipped by 6 bases and J by 6 bases; unmatched bases: 16. The CDR3 has 16 residues. The CDR3 loop is CASTVTGATSSNGYTF. The CDR3, as DNA: TGCGCCAGCACCGTGACAGGGGCAACCTCTAGTAATGGCTACACCTTC.

The chain joins TRBV3-1 (or the pseudogene TRBV3-2) to TRBJ2-5; D is perhaps TRBD2 (5 bases). Germline CDR1 is LGHDT and CDR2 is YNNKEL (reference sequence). Trimming cost V 1 base and J 5 bases, with 5 bases left between them. The CDR3 is 12 amino acids. This chain's CDR3 is CASSQGRETQYF. In DNA form, the CDR3 reads TGTGCCAGCAGCCAAGGGAGGGAGACCCAGTACTTC.

This sequence joins TRBV10-3 and TRBJ2-7, with 9 bases fitting TRBD2. The V gene's germline CDR1 is ENHRY and CDR2 SYGVKD. V shed 10 bases, J shed 7 bases, and the junction held 11 bases outside the gene matches. The CDR3 extends over 13 amino acids. CDR3 residues: CATKREELLEQYF. The CDR3 nucleotides read TGTGCCACAAAGCGGGAGGAATTATTAGAGCAGTACTTC.